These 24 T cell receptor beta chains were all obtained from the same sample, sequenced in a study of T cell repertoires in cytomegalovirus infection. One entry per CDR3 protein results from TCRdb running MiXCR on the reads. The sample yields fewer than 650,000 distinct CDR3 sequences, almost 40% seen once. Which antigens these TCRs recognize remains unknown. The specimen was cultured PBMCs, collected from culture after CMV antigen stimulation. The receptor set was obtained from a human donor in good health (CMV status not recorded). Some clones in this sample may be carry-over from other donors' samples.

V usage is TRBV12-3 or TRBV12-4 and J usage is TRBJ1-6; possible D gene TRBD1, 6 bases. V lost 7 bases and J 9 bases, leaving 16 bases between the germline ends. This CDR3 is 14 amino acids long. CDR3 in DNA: TGTGCCAGCATAGGGGGGCTGATGGGTTCACCCCTCCACTTT. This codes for CASIGGLMGSPLHF.

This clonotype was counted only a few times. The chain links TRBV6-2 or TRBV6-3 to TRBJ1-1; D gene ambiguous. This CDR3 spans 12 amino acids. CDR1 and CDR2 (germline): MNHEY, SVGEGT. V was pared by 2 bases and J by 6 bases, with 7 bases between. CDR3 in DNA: TGTGCCAGCAGTTACCCCAGATCTGAAGCTTTCTTT. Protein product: CASSYPRSEAFF.

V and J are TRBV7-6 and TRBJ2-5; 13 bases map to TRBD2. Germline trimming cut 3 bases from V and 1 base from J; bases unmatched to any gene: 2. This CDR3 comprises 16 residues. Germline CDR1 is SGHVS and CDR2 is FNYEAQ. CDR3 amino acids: CASSFGLAGVQETQYF. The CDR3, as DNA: TGTGCCAGCAGCTTCGGACTAGCGGGGGTCCAAGAGACCCAGTACTTC.

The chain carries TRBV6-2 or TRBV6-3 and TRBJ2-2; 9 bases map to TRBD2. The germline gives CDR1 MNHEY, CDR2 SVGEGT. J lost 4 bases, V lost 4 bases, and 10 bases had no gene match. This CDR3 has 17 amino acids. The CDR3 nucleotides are TGTGCCAGCAGTTTCTTGCGGGGGGGCACTATCACCGGGGAGCTGTTTTTT. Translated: CASSFLRGGTITGELFF.

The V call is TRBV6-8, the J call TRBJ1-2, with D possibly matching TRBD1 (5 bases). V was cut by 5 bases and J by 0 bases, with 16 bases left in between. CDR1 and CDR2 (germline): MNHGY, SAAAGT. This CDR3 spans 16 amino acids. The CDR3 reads CASSRDRGSANYGYTF. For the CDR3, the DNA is TGTGCCAGCAGTAGGGACCGCGGCAGTGCTAACTATGGCTACACCTTC.

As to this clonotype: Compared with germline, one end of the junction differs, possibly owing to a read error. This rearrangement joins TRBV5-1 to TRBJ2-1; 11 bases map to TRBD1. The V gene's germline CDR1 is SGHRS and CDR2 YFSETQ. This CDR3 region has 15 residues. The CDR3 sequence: CPSSRNGQGAGEQFF. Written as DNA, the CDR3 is TGCCCCAGCAGCCGCAACGGACAGGGGGCAGGTGAGCAGTTCTTC.

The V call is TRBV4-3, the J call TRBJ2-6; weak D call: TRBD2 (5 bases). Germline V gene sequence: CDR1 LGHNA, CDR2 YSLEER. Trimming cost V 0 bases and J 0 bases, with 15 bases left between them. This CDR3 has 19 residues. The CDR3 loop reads CASSQDAPAAHSGANVLTF. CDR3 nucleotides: TGCGCCAGCAGCCAAGATGCCCCAGCGGCACACTCTGGGGCCAACGTCCTGACTTTC.

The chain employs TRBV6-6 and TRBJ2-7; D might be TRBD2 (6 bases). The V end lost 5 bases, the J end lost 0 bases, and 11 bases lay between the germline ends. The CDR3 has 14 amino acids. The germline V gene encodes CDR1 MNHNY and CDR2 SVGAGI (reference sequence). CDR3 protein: CASSPGDGSYEQYF. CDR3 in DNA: TGTGCCAGCAGTCCGGGAGACGGCTCCTACGAGCAGTACTTC.

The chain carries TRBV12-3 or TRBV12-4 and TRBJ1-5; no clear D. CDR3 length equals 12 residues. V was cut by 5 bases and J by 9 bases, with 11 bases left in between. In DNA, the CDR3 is TGTGCCAGCAGTCCTACGACTGGGCCCCAGCATTTT. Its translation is CASSPTTGPQHF.

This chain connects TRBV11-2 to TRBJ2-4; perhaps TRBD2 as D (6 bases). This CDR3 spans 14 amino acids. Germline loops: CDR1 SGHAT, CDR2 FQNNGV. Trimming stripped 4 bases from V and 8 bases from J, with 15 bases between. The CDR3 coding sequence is TGTGCCAGCAGCTCCTCTAAGGTAGCGGACATTCAGTACTTC. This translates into CASSSSKVADIQYF. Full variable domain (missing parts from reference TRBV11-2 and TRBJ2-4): EAGVAQSPRYKIIEKRQSVAFWCNPISGHATLYWYQQILGQGPKLLIQFQNNGVVDDSQLPKDRFSAERLKGVDSTLKIQPAKLEDSAVYLCASSSSKVADIQYFGAGTRLSVL.

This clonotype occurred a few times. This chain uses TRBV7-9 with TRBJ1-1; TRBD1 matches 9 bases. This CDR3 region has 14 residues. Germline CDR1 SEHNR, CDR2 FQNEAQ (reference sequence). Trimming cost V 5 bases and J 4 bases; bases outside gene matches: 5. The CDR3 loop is CASSDTGGLTEAFF. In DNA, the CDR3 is TGTGCCAGCAGCGACACAGGGGGCCTCACTGAAGCTTTCTTT.

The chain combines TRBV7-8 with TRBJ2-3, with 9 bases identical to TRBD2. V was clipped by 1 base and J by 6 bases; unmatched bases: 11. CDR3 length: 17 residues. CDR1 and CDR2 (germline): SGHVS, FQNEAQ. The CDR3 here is CASSLGSSGVEMDTQYF. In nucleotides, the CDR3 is TGTGCCAGCAGCTTAGGTTCTAGCGGGGTTGAAATGGATACGCAGTATTTT.

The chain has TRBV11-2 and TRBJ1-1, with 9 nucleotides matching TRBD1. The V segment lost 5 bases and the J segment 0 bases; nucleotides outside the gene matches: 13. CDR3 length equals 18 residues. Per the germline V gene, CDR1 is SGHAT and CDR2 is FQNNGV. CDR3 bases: TGTGCCAGCAGCATTTTACAGGGGGCTGGGGGGATGAACACTGAAGCTTTCTTT. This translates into CASSILQGAGGMNTEAFF.

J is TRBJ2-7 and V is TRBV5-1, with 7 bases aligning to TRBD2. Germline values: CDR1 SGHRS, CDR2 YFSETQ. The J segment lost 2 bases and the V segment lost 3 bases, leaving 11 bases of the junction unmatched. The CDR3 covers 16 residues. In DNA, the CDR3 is TGCGCCAGCAGCTCCCAGCTTTCTAGCGGAGCCTACGAGCAGTACTTC. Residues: CASSSQLSSGAYEQYF.

The chain's CDR3 is CASSNLARHNEQFF. Here the CDR3 DNA reads TGTGCCAGCAGCAACCTAGCGCGTCACAATGAGCAGTTCTTC. V usage is TRBV7-9 and J usage is TRBJ2-1; TRBD2 is a possible D gene (6 bases). This CDR3 is built from 14 residues. Germline V gene data show CDR1 as SEHNR and CDR2 as FQNEAQ (reference sequence). V was trimmed by 5 bases and J by 5 bases, leaving 13 bases between them.

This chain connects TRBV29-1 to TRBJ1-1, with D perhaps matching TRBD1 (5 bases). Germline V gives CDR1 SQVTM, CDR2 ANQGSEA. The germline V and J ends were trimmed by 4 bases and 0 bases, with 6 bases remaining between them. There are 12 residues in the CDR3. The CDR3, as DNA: TGCAGCGTTGTAGGGGTGAACACTGAAGCTTTCTTT. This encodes CSVVGVNTEAFF.

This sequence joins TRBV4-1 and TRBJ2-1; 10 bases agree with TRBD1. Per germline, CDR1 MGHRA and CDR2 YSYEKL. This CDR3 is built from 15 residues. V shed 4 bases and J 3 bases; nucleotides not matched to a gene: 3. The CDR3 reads CASSPGQGGYNEQFF. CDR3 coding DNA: TGCGCCAGCAGCCCAGGACAGGGGGGCTACAATGAGCAGTTCTTC.

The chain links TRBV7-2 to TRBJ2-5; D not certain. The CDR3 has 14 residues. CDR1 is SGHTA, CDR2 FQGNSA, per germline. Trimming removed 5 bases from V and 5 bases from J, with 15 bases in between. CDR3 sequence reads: CASSKSRSRETQYF. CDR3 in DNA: TGTGCCAGCAGCAAATCGAGGTCTAGGGAGACCCAGTACTTC.

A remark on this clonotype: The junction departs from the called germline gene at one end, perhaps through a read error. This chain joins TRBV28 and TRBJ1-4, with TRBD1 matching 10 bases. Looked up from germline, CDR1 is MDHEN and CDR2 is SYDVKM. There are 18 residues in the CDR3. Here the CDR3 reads CSSSPLTGGVTSDEKLFF. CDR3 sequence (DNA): TGTTCCAGCAGTCCGCTGACAGGGGGCGTCACCTCGGATGAAAAACTGTTTTTT.

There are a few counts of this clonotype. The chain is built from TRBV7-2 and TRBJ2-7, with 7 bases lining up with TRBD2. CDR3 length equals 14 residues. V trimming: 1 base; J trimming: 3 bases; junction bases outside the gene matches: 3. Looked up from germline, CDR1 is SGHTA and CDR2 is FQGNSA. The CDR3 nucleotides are TGTGCCAGCAGCTTAGGGGGGGGGATCTACGAGCAGTACTTC. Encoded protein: CASSLGGGIYEQYF.

The CDR3 coding sequence is TGTGCCAGCAGCTTAAAAGGAAGCGGGAGGACTTACTACAATGAGCAGTTCTTC. Residues: CASSLKGSGRTYYNEQFF. V is TRBV11-2 and J is TRBJ2-1; 9 positions match TRBD2. The CDR3 sequence is 18 residues long. V was clipped by 2 bases and J by 3 bases; unmatched bases: 11. Germline V lookup: CDR1 SGHAT, CDR2 FQNNGV.

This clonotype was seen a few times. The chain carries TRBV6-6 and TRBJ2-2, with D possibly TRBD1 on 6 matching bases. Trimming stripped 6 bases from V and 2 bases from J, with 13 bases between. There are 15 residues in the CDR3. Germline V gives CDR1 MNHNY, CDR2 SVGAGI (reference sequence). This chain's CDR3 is CASRAGTKNTGELFF. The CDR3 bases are TGTGCCAGCAGGGCCGGGACAAAAAACACCGGGGAGCTGTTTTTT.

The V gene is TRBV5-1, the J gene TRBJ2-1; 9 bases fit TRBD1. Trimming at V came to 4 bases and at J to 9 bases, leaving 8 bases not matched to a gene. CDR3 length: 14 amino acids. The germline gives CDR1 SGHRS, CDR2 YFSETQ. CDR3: CASSAGQGSSEQFF. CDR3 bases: TGCGCCAGCAGCGCCGGACAGGGGAGCAGTGAGCAGTTCTTC.

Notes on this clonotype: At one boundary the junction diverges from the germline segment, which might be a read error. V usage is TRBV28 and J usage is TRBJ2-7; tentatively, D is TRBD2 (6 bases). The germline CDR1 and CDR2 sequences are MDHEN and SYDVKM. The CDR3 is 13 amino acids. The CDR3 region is CASSRGAAGKENF. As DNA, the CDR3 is TGTGCCAGCAGCCGAGGGGCGGCGGGGAAGGAGAACTTC.